This entry features one TCR beta chain sequence. Its antigen is still unknown. The sample originates from a study of cytomegalovirus exposure and HLA in healthy donors. Study-level points and caveats: In a later analysis, at a false discovery rate of 0.05, about 16,000 TCR beta sequences matched HLA alleles.

It was with 60 Vbeta and 13 Jbeta primers that the PCR ran. Clones were sequenced by immunoSEQ multiplex PCR, and TCRdb holds only the in-frame ones, with some missing. Its clone listing holds 35,000 to 50,000 clones. The CDR3 loop spans 14 amino acids. V was shortened by 5 bases and J by 9 bases, with 17 bases between the two germline ends. Germline-derived CDR1 and CDR2 are WSHSY and SAAADI. V and J are TRBV10-2 and TRBJ2-4; D might be TRBD1 (5 bases). The TCR sequence derives from a young woman in good health and CMV-seropositive. The sample taken for sequencing was PBMCs. The DNA for the CDR3 is TGCGCCAGCAGTCCCCAGGGAAAAGATGGCATTCAGTACTTC. Translation gives CASSPQGKDGIQYF.